Shown below are 14 T cell receptor beta chains from a single sample sequenced in a study of early T cells in non-severe SARS-CoV-2 infection (dated by TCRdb to about 2021). Library prep was done by 5' RACE. The data were produced on a NextSeq 500. The public reads were quality trimmed at Q25 with fastp and then assembled into clones with MiXCR by TCRdb, keeping productive beta chains. Merged by CDR3 protein, the rows form single entries marked with the most common genes and DNA. Within this sample are some 82,000 distinct CDR3 sequences, with over 10% of them counted one time only. The ten largest account for roughly 3% of the sample. The specimen was whole blood. The receptors derive from an adult who was a healthcare worker with PCR-confirmed SARS-CoV-2 infection or an uninfected control (not recorded which).

The rearrangement uses TRBV3-1 and TRBJ1-3, with D hard to call. Trimming took 1 base from V and 2 from J, leaving 6 bases between them. CDR1 is LGHDT and CDR2 is YNNKEL in the germline V gene (reference sequence). The CDR3 is 14 amino acids. The CDR3 region has the DNA TGTGCCAGCAGCCAAGCGGCAGCTGGAAACACCATATATTTT. Amino acids: CASSQAAAGNTIYF.

This clonotype was found many times. The chain links TRBV19 to TRBJ1-5; a possible D gene is TRBD1 (6 bases). The V end lost 5 bases, the J end lost 3 bases, and 11 bases lay between the germline ends. The CDR3 is 14 residues long. Germline loops: CDR1 LNHDA, CDR2 SQIVND (reference sequence). Written as DNA, the CDR3 is TGTGCCAGTAGTCGAGACAGGTTCAATCAGCCCCAGCATTTT. This encodes CASSRDRFNQPQHF.

The table lists this clonotype with a few counts. The J gene is TRBJ1-1, the V gene TRBV13, with D unclear. V lost 4 bases and J 4 bases, leaving 10 bases between the germline ends. The germline gives CDR1 PRHDT, CDR2 FYEKMQ (reference sequence). This CDR3 has 13 amino acids. Here the CDR3 DNA reads TGTGCCAGCAGCTCCCGGATGGGCACTGAAGCTTTCTTT. Translation gives CASSSRMGTEAFF.

In its sample, this clonotype was seen many times. CDR3 loop: CASSLAPTGDSPLHF. CDR3 sequence (DNA): TGTGCCAGCAGCTTAGCCCCTACGGGGGATTCACCCCTCCACTTT. This sequence joins TRBV11-2 and TRBJ1-6; maybe TRBD1 (5 bases). CDR3 length: 15 amino acids. The ends were cut back, 1 base at V and 8 bases at J, with 12 bases in the middle. Germline CDR1 is SGHAT and CDR2 is FQNNGV.

This chain connects TRBV6-5 to TRBJ2-7, with D perhaps TRBD1 (5 bases). The germline V and J ends were trimmed by 7 bases and 2 bases, with 15 bases remaining between them. Germline CDR1 and CDR2: MNHEY and SVGAGI. The CDR3 is 14 amino acids. The chain's CDR3 is CASKGPGKTYEQYF. The CDR3 DNA is TGTGCCAGCAAAGGCCCAGGGAAGACCTACGAGCAGTACTTC.

This chain uses TRBV2 with TRBJ1-5, with a tentative D call TRBD1 (5 bases). This CDR3 is built from 15 residues. From germline, CDR1 is SNHLY and CDR2 FYNNEI. V gave up 3 bases and J gave up 3 bases, with 12 bases separating them. The CDR3 DNA reads TGTGCCAGCAGTGACGGACAATTTTACAATCAGCCCCAGCATTTT. Protein: CASSDGQFYNQPQHF.

The table lists this clonotype with a few counts. This chain uses TRBV2 with TRBJ2-3; TRBD2 matches 12 bases. After removal of 6 bases from V and 2 bases from J, the junction contained 3 bases not matched to a gene. Germline loops: CDR1 SNHLY, CDR2 FYNNEI. This CDR3 comprises 15 residues. The CDR3 loop is CASRRTSGITDTQYF. In nucleotides, the CDR3 is TGTGCCAGCAGACGGACTAGCGGGATCACAGATACGCAGTATTTT. The full variable domain, rest sourced from reference TRBV2 and TRBJ2-3, is EPEVTQTPSHQVTQMGQEVILRCVPISNHLYFYWYRQILGQKVEFLVSFYNNEISEKSEIFDDQFSVERPDGSNFTLKIRSTKLEDSAMYFCASRRTSGITDTQYFGPGTRLTVL.

This clonotype was observed a handful of times. The genes are TRBV12-3 or TRBV12-4 and TRBJ2-7; the D call may be TRBD1 or TRBD2 (5 bases each). CDR3 length: 14 residues. Trimming took off 5 bases at V and 2 bases at J, with 13 bases between the two ends. The DNA for the CDR3 is TGTGCCAGCAGTCCCGTTTCGGGACCCTACGAGCAGTACTTC. Its translation: CASSPVSGPYEQYF.

This clonotype has more than one count but fewer than ten. The genes are TRBV7-8 and TRBJ1-3; TRBD1 is a possible D gene (5 bases). The CDR3 contains 15 residues. Trimming shortened V by 5 bases and J by 0 bases, and 11 bases separated the two germline ends. The germline V gene encodes CDR1 SGHVS and CDR2 FQNEAQ. CDR3 in amino acids: CASSQTASSGNTIYF. The CDR3 bases are TGTGCCAGCAGCCAGACAGCGAGCTCTGGAAACACCATATATTTT.

The sample holds many counts of this clonotype. The chain combines TRBV7-8 with TRBJ2-7; 11 bases are shared with TRBD1. Germline CDR1 and CDR2: SGHVS and FQNEAQ. V lost 3 bases, J lost 4 bases, and 5 bases stayed unmatched. There are 15 residues in the CDR3. DNA for the CDR3: TGTGCCAGCAGCTTTCCAGGACAGGGGGCTTACGAGCAGTACTTC. Translating gives CASSFPGQGAYEQYF. The whole variable domain, remainder taken from reference TRBV7-8 and TRBJ2-7, is GAGVSQSPRYKVAKRGQDVALRCDPISGHVSLFWYQQALGQGPEFLTYFQNEAQLDKSGLPSDRFFAERPEGSVSTLKIQRTQQEDSAVYLCASSFPGQGAYEQYFGPGTRLTVT.

This clonotype was observed at least ten times. V gene TRBV30 combines with J gene TRBJ2-1; TRBD2 agrees at 7 bases. J was trimmed by 4 bases and V by 3 bases; bases with no gene match: 6. Germline V gene data show CDR1 as GTSNPN and CDR2 as SVGIG (reference sequence). This CDR3 comprises 14 residues. CDR3 region: CAWRRLAQYNEQFF. CDR3 DNA sequence: TGTGCCTGGAGAAGACTAGCCCAGTACAATGAGCAGTTCTTC.

This clonotype occurred many times. The chain combines TRBV12-3 or TRBV12-4 with TRBJ2-1; 8 bases fit TRBD2. The CDR3 contains 14 residues. V trimming: 3 bases; J trimming: 4 bases; junction bases outside the gene matches: 2. The CDR3 protein is CASSFGGGYNEQFF. In DNA form, the CDR3 reads TGTGCCAGCAGTTTTGGCGGGGGGTACAATGAGCAGTTCTTC.

The chain couples TRBV29-1 to TRBJ1-1; the D gene is possibly TRBD1 (5 bases). This CDR3 region has 10 residues. V was shortened by 1 base and J by 10 bases, with 7 bases between the two germline ends. Germline CDR1 is SQVTM and CDR2 is ANQGSEA. CDR3 in amino acids: CSVEGQGAFF. For the CDR3, the DNA is TGCAGCGTTGAAGGTCAGGGAGCTTTCTTT.

Many counts were recorded for this clonotype. This chain connects TRBV20-1 to TRBJ1-4; possibly TRBD1 for D (6 bases). Germline V gene data show CDR1 as DFQATT and CDR2 as SNEGSKA (reference sequence). CDR3 size: 13 residues. V was clipped by 2 bases and J by 8 bases, with 12 bases between them. The CDR3 nucleotides are TGCAGTGCTAGACAGGGGTTGCGGGAAAAACTGTTTTTT. This sequence encodes CSARQGLREKLFF.